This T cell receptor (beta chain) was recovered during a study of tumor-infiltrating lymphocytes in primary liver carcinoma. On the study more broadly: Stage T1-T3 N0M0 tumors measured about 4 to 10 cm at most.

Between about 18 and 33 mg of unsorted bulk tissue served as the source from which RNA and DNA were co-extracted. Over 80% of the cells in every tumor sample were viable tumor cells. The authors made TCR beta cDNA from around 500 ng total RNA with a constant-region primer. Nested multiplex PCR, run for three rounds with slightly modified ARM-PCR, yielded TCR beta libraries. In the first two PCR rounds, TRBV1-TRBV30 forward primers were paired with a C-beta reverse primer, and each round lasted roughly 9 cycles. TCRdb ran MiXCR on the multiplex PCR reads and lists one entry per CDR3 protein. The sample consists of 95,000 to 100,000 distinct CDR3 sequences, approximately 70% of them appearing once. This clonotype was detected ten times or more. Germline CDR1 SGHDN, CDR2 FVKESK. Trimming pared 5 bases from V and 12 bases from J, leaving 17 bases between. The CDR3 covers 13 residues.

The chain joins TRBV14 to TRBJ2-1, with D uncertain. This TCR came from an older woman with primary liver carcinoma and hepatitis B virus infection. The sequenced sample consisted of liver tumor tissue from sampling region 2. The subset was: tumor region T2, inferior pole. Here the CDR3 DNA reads TGTGCCAGCAGCGCAAAAAGGGCCTCCGGGCAGTTCTTC. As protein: CASSAKRASGQFF.